This T cell receptor beta chain was obtained from a study of blood T cell repertoires in COVID-19. Study details: From T cells, B-cell-depleted T cells, or PBMCs came the material, which was cDNA or gDNA.

Trimming removed 6 bases from V and 10 bases from J; junction bases left unmatched: 6. The CDR3 is 13 residues long. The germline V gene encodes CDR1 SNHLY and CDR2 FYNNEI. How the authors handled the data: Amplification from reference gene primers served as the basis for estimated nucleated cell counts. The data were produced by immunoSEQ multiplex PCR, yet TCRdb's version contains in-frame clones alone and is incomplete. V and J calls plus clone size are reproduced from that table; the DNA served to infer D and trimming. This table holds more than 150,000 clones, more than 75% found once. This clonotype was sampled from a woman under 30 who had recovered from COVID-19. The sample comprised peripheral blood. The chain carries TRBV2 and TRBJ1-6, with TRBD1 matching over 7 bases. The chain's CDR3 is CASRTGSGSPLHF. The CDR3 DNA is TGTGCCAGCAGGACAGGGTCGGGCTCACCCCTCCACTTT.